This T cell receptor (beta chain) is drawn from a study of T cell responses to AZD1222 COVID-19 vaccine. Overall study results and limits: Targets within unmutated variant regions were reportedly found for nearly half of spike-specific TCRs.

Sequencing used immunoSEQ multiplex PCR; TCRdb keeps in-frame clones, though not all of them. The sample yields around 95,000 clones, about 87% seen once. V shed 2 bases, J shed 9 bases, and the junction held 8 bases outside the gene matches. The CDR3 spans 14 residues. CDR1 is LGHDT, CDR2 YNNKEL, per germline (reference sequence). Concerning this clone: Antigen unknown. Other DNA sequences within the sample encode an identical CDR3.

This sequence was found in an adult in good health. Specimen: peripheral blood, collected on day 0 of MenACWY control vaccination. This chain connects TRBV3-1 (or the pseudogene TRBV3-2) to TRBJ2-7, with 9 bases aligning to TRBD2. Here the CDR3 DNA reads TGTGCCAGCAGCCAACTCGCGGGGGGGCCGGGGCAGTACTTC. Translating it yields CASSQLAGGPGQYF.